This TCR beta chain stems from a study of regulatory T cells in long-lasting Graves disease. The germline V gene has CDR1 SNHLY and CDR2 FYNNEI. The length of the CDR3 is 14 residues. The V end lost 6 bases, the J end lost 3 bases, and 15 bases lay between the germline ends. The time point denotes: newly diagnosed GD, antithyroid drugs for less than 3 months. PBMC-derived RNA was used for the TCR library. Per American Thyroid Association guidelines, Graves' disease was diagnosed. iRepertoire HTBI primers and Arm-PCR of CDR3 regions built TCR beta libraries. TCRdb re-derived calls from the multiplex PCR reads in MiXCR, one entry per CDR3 protein. The sample has about 540,000 distinct CDR3 sequences, roughly 14% seen once. Ten or more counts support this clonotype. The data were also submitted as part of a second study, on T cells in Graves' hyperthyroidism and ophthalmopathy.

This receptor was identified in a man aged 25-45 years with Graves disease. This specimen was peripheral blood mononuclear cells (PBMCs), taken at new diagnosis, from a patient treated with antithyroid drugs. V gene TRBV2 combines with J gene TRBJ2-7; D remains ambiguous. This CDR3 is CASRETEVVYEQYF. In DNA, the CDR3 is TGTGCCAGCAGAGAAACAGAGGTGGTCTACGAGCAGTACTTC.